This TCR gamma chain was sequenced for a study of intestinal T cells in coeliac disease (dated by TCRdb to the early 2020s). With regard to the full study: Coeliac patients were much younger than controls, with mean ages of around 15 versus 50 years in the TRG cohort. A second, larger TCR-gamma (TRG) cohort comprised duodenal biopsies from around 32 coeliac disease patients and some 20 non-coeliac controls. The TCR-delta (TRD) cohort included duodenal biopsies from about 11 coeliac disease patients and about 11 non-coeliac controls. Findings and caveats that apply to the study as a whole: Age was significantly different between the coeliac and control groups, but splitting the analysis by age did not give a significant classification. Of 54 biopsies, approximately 51 (approximately 94%) were correctly classified by TRG clustering, and a leave-one-out accuracy of approximately 87% was reported. FFPE-derived DNA was found to be relatively degraded, and loss of a proportion of TCR sequences in each sample was likely caused by this degradation. In training, clustering based on TRD kmers put every one of the 22 biopsies in the right class, and the leave-one-out accuracy was reported as 91%. Repeated CDR3 amino acid sequences could not be distinguished from PCR duplicates.

The receptor library was made with multiplex PCR. TCRdb shows the sequencer as Ion Torrent PGM. The LymphoTrack kit, which has primers carrying Illumina adapters, was used to amplify TRG repertoires from about 180 ng of biopsy DNA. After purification with AMPure XP beads and quantification on a 2100 Bioanalyzer, the TRG amplicons were pooled in equimolar amounts. Sequencing of TRG libraries was performed on an Ion PGM instrument. The authors' analysis ran thus. FastX discarded any read in which over 10% of nucleotides had a quality score below the third quartile for that patient. IMGT/HighV-QUEST was used to align the reads, assigning V, D and J genes, identifying CDR3 regions and assessing functionality. Sequences were converted to amino acids, and every sequence predicted to be non-functional was removed. CDR3s were split into kmers, with and without positional annotation; kmer frequencies underwent PCA, and samples were clustered using all 1023 combinations of PCs 1-10. Classification was validated by leave-one-out cross-validation, re-optimising parameters on the remaining samples each time. Shannon diversity was calculated with the vegan R package from repeated random subsamples, each the size of the lowest read count. Clone calls in TCRdb were regenerated from the public reads with CATT, after which identical DNA sequences shared one row. The V and J calls were determined by TCRdb, not by the authors. Across this sample there are about 730 gamma-chain clones, with about 50% seen only once. The ten top clones hold 20% of the sample.

As encoded in the germline V gene (reference sequence), CDR1 is VTNTFY while CDR2 is YDVSTARD. The CDR3 runs 12 residues from the cysteine to the phenylalanine. CDR3 DNA only is kept here, 36 bases in frame from base 1. Trimming leaves V shorter by 3 bases and J shorter by 3 bases, with the junction holding 2 bases beyond the gene matches. For each case, genomic DNA was extracted from ten 5-um FFPE scrolls with the QIAamp DNA FFPE tissue kit. To test whether coeliac disease could be classified from the TCR repertoire, the study used duodenal biopsies that were formalin-fixed paraffin-embedded, fully anonymised, and surplus to diagnostic needs. This clone is labeled large (0.1 to 1%). What this receptor recognizes is not known. Qualities for individual bases were not recorded, and no much larger clone is one base off. Within the sample, other DNA sequences also encode this same CDR3.

The sequenced material came from a duodenal biopsy. The source of this sequence is a human donor with celiac disease. The sequence is built from TRGV3 and TRGJ1 or TRGJ2. The bases are TGTGCCACCTGGGACCGTTATTATAAGAAACTCTTT. It encodes CATWDRYYKKLF.